This passage covers 12 T cell receptor beta chains from one sample sequenced in a study of PD-1 blockade in classical Hodgkin lymphoma. This table comes from immunoSEQ multiplex PCR, and its TCRdb copy is limited to in-frame clones, with some not included. The table has about 23,000 clones, roughly 90% seen once. Sample time point: newly diagnosed, previously untreated cHL patient sample. It was by magnetic negative selection that CD4+ T cells were purified from thawed PBMCs. The source material was CD4+ T cells from blood. All receptors come from a human donor with classical Hodgkin lymphoma.

This chain connects TRBV28 to TRBJ1-2, with D possibly being TRBD1 (5 bases). Trimming stripped 9 bases from V and 0 bases from J, with 11 bases between. Germline loops: CDR1 MDHEN, CDR2 SYDVKM. The CDR3 is 13 amino acids. The chain's CDR3 is CASWDEANYGYTF. The CDR3, as DNA: TGTGCCAGTTGGGACGAAGCTAACTATGGCTACACCTTC.

V is TRBV29-1 and J is TRBJ2-2; D ambiguous. The V end lost 4 bases, the J end lost 1 base, and 7 bases lay between the germline ends. Germline loops: CDR1 SQVTM, CDR2 ANQGSEA. The length of the CDR3 is 13 residues. The CDR3 DNA sequence: TGCAGCGTTGTACAGCTGAACACCGGGGAGCTGTTTTTT. Translating it yields CSVVQLNTGELFF.

The chain joins TRBV15 to TRBJ2-1; 13 bases are a match to TRBD2. Germline V gene sequence: CDR1 LNHNV, CDR2 YYDKDF (reference sequence). This CDR3 region has 18 residues. V was pared by 1 base and J by 4 bases, with 7 bases of the junction left unmatched. CDR3 sequence: CATSRGPPGLAGYNEQFF. CDR3 DNA sequence: TGTGCCACCAGCAGAGGTCCCCCGGGACTAGCGGGGTACAATGAGCAGTTCTTC.

In this sample, this clone turned up once. V is TRBV6-1 and J is TRBJ1-4, with D uncertain. V was cut by 1 base and J by 8 bases, with 14 bases left in between. The CDR3 runs 15 residues. The V gene's germline CDR1 is MNHNS and CDR2 SASEGT. This chain's CDR3 is CASSEGWRVGEKLFF. CDR3 nucleotides: TGTGCCAGCAGTGAAGGTTGGCGGGTCGGGGAAAAACTGTTTTTT.

The rearrangement joins TRBV4-2 to TRBJ2-2, with D possibly called TRBD1 or TRBD2 (6 bases each). The V and J ends lost 0 bases and 5 bases respectively, with 10 bases between them. The V gene's germline CDR1 is LGHNA and CDR2 YNFKEQ. The CDR3 runs to 15 residues. CDR3 DNA: TGTGCCAGCAGCCAAGATCAGGGGAGGACCGGGGAGCTGTTTTTT. This codes for CASSQDQGRTGELFF.

V usage is TRBV27 and J usage is TRBJ1-1; D uncertain. V gave up 0 bases and J gave up 1 base, with 9 bases separating them. Germline V lookup: CDR1 MNHEY, CDR2 SMNVEV (reference sequence). CDR3 length: 15 residues. CDR3 protein: CASSLSRERNTEAFF. CDR3 coding DNA: TGTGCCAGCAGTTTATCGCGGGAGCGGAACACTGAAGCTTTCTTT.

The genes are TRBV27 and TRBJ2-7; D is ambiguous. Germline values: CDR1 MNHEY, CDR2 SMNVEV (reference sequence). Trimming removed 1 base from V and 0 bases from J, with 7 bases in between. CDR3 length equals 14 residues. The CDR3 protein is CASSLWGSSYEQYF. CDR3 nucleotide sequence: TGTGCCAGCAGTTTATGGGGATCCTCCTACGAGCAGTACTTC.

The rearrangement uses TRBV12-5 and TRBJ1-1; maybe TRBD1 (6 bases). The CDR3 has 13 residues. Germline loops: CDR1 LGHNT, CDR2 FRNRAP. Trimming removed 6 bases from V and 7 bases from J, with 15 bases in between. For the CDR3, the DNA is TGTGCTAGTGGCCCCCCCGGGGGCGGTGAAGCTTTCTTT. Protein: CASGPPGGGEAFF.

The rearrangement joins TRBV4-1 to TRBJ1-1; tentatively, D is TRBD1 (5 bases). The V gene's germline CDR1 is MGHRA and CDR2 YSYEKL. V was pared by 2 bases and J by 1 base, with 23 bases between. The CDR3 extends over 19 amino acids. The CDR3 region has the DNA TGCGCCAGCAGCCAACCGATATCCAGGAGACAGAAGGGGAACACTGAAGCTTTCTTT. It translates to CASSQPISRRQKGNTEAFF.

The chain links TRBV18 to TRBJ2-5, with 9 bases identical to TRBD2. Germline values: CDR1 KGHSH, CDR2 LQKENI. Trimming at V came to 3 bases and at J to 5 bases, leaving 10 bases not matched to a gene. The CDR3 totals 16 residues. The CDR3: CASSPRTSERWETQYF. The CDR3 DNA follows: TGTGCCAGCTCACCGCGGACTAGCGAACGGTGGGAGACCCAGTACTTC.

The chain links TRBV5-4 to TRBJ2-1; D is possibly TRBD1 (6 bases). Trimming pared 1 base from V and 0 bases from J, leaving 11 bases between. CDR1 SGHNT and CDR2 YYREEE come from the germline V gene (reference sequence). CDR3 length equals 16 residues. CDR3 nucleotide sequence: TGTGCCAGCAGCTTGAGGGGGAAGAGCTCCTACAATGAGCAGTTCTTC. Protein product: CASSLRGKSSYNEQFF.

This rearrangement joins TRBV6-5 to TRBJ1-5, with a weak D call TRBD1 (5 bases). The V gene's germline CDR1 is MNHEY and CDR2 SVGAGI. The CDR3 loop spans 15 amino acids. With 7 bases removed from V and 7 bases from J, the gap between germline ends came to 20 bases. CDR3 sequence: CASNPTAAYRQPQHF. CDR3 DNA sequence: TGTGCCAGCAATCCGACAGCGGCGTATAGGCAGCCCCAGCATTTT.